This T cell receptor beta chain comes out of a study of T cells in Graves' hyperthyroidism and ophthalmopathy. It was RNA transcripts that yielded the amplified TCR beta CDR3 regions. Carried out on the TCR CDR3, a first-round RT-PCR used the HTBI primer set. Each CDR3 protein gets one entry after TCRdb re-called the multiplex PCR reads with MiXCR. The sample yields fewer than 450,000 distinct CDR3 sequences, approximately 18% seen once. From germline, CDR1 is MDHEN and CDR2 SYDVKM. Trimming took 1 base from V and 0 from J; bases not matched to a gene: 4. This CDR3 contains 17 residues. Uncontrolled infection, other autoimmune disease, pregnancy or lactation excluded patients.

Sequencing was performed on blood. The V call is TRBV28, the J call TRBJ2-3; TRBD2 agrees at 10 bases. This clonotype was obtained from a woman in her 30s with Graves' hyperthyroidism that later progressed to Graves' ophthalmopathy. CDR3 DNA sequence: TGTGCCAGCAGTTTATTGGAACTAGCGGGAAGCACAGATACGCAGTATTTT. Protein sequence: CASSLLELAGSTDTQYF. The full variable domain, in which reference TRBV28 and TRBJ2-3 provide the parts outside the CDR3, is DVKVTQSSRYLVKRTGEKVFLECVQDMDHENMFWYRQDPGLGLRLIYFSYDVKMKEKGDIPEGYSVSREKKERFSLILESASTNQTSMYLCASSLLELAGSTDTQYFGPGTRLTVL.